This TCR beta chain derives from a study of cytomegalovirus exposure and HLA in healthy donors. General study results and limits: Association of around 17,000 TCR beta sequences with HLA alleles was found at 0.05 false discovery rate in a later analysis. The authors enumerated around 150 TCR beta chains as linked to cytomegalovirus.

The PCR contained 60 Vbeta and 13 Jbeta primers. Methods used by the authors: A later analysis counted about 80 million unique TCR beta chains, some 11 million shared. Profiling relied on immunoSEQ multiplex PCR, and the TCRdb table lists in-frame clones only, not all of them. The D gene and trimming were derived from the DNA, and the V and J assignments and clone size from that table. The repertoire has about 120,000 clones, roughly 80% of them found once; the top ten carry about 2.5%. Comments on this clone: Its antigen is unidentified.

CDR1 is LNHNV, CDR2 YYDKDF, per germline (reference sequence). The CDR3 loop spans 14 amino acids. J lost 4 bases, V lost 4 bases, and 3 bases had no gene match. Sequenced sample: PBMCs. The chain links TRBV15 to TRBJ2-2; 7 nucleotides agree with TRBD1. This clonotype was obtained from a woman aged 40 to 49 in good health and CMV-seropositive. CDR3 DNA sequence: TGTGCCACCAGCAAAAGACAGGGCACCGGGGAGCTGTTTTTT. Protein product: CATSKRQGTGELFF.